This T cell receptor beta chain stems from a study of blood T cell repertoires in COVID-19. The overall study: The samples span acute and convalescent COVID-19 from the United States, Italy and Spain.

This clone has only one observation. Cohort 3 donors were reported recovered after two negative PCRs, clearance, or symptom resolution. This CDR3 is 16 amino acids long. Per germline, CDR1 LGHDT and CDR2 YNNKEL (reference sequence). The germline V and J ends were trimmed by 0 bases and 7 bases, with 18 bases remaining between them. The assay was immunoSEQ multiplex PCR, and TCRdb's table has in-frame clones only and misses some. The profile shows around 130,000 clones, about four fifths of them singletons. The J gene is TRBJ2-5, the V gene TRBV3-1 (or the pseudogene TRBV3-2); D may be TRBD1 (6 bases). The receptor was derived from a woman under 40 who had recovered from COVID-19. The sequencing sample was made of PBMCs or T cells enriched from blood (not recorded which). The CDR3 bases are TGTGCCAGCAGCCAAGATGTAGGGACACGTCAGGGGACCCAGTACTTC. It yields the protein CASSQDVGTRQGTQYF.